What follows is one T cell receptor beta chain and its context. This entry is derived from a study of shared clonotypes between healthy human individuals. Generated by immunoSEQ multiplex PCR, the TCRdb table keeps only in-frame clones and is missing some. The profile covers some 2.1 million clones, with about 95% appearing a single time and more than 0.1% taken by the ten largest. The CDR3 has 17 amino acids. Germline CDR1 reads PRHDT; CDR2 reads FYEKMQ (reference sequence). With 0 bases removed from V and 0 bases from J, the gap between germline ends came to 12 bases. Only Caucasian adults living in Nashville, Tennessee made up the donor group.

V usage is TRBV13 and J usage is TRBJ2-4, with D maybe TRBD2 (5 bases). The sequenced sample was naive CD4+ T cells sorted from blood. Subset indicated: CD45RA+ positively selected. This sequence originates from a man between 18 and 29 years old in good health. The CDR3 sequence is CASSLGHTGLAKNIQYF. The CDR3 DNA reads TGTGCCAGCAGCTTAGGGCACACCGGACTAGCCAAAAACATTCAGTACTTC.